The clone carrying this T cell receptor beta chain was counted between two and nine times. The antigen is unknown. The data were taken from a study of post-analysis software for immune sequencing data. For the study at large: Relapsing-remitting, secondary progressive and progressive-relapsing forms of multiple sclerosis all featured among disease courses.

Study results and caveats: People with multiple sclerosis had a significantly lower normalized Chao1 diversity than controls did. Patients had higher frequencies than controls of roughly five TRBV segments, including TRBV5-6, TRBV5-1 and TRBV20-1. Under F measure analysis, samples from one preparation batch co-clustered strongly.

Each TCR beta cDNA library carried unique molecular identifiers. Between about 0.9 and 11 million T cells gave rise to 500,000 to 600,000 cDNA molecules. MiXCR, run by TCRdb on the PCR reads, gives a single entry per CDR3 protein. The profile shows under 650,000 distinct CDR3 sequences, about 40% of them singletons. Trimming left V 1 base short and J 6 bases short, with 10 bases between. The CDR3 contains 15 residues. The gene calls are TRBV12-3 or TRBV12-4 and TRBJ1-6; no reliable D call. The specimen sequenced was blood. This clonotype was obtained from a girl between 10 and 17 years old with multiple sclerosis. The CDR3 DNA reads TGTGCCAGCAGTTTAGGGCAGACTTTTAATTCACCCCTCCACTTT. Its translation: CASSLGQTFNSPLHF.